The 4 T cell receptor beta chains in this list originate from one sample, sequenced in a study of sequential checkpoint blockade in melanoma. Treatment defined: randomized to nivolumab then ipilimumab (arm A) or the reverse (arm B). The protocol was immunoSEQ multiplex PCR, while the TCRdb copy is restricted to in-frame clones and leaves out a portion. The table records 15,000 to 20,000 clones, 85% to 95% of them present only once. The starting material was CD8+ T cells sorted from blood (inferred from file names), obtained from a patient given nivolumab and ipilimumab in sequence. These receptors all stem from a human donor with melanoma.

The chain has TRBV6-5 and TRBJ2-7; 8 nucleotides align to TRBD1. The CDR3 is made up of 13 amino acids. V was clipped by 6 bases and J by 4 bases; unmatched bases: 5. Germline V CDR1 and CDR2: MNHEY, SVGAGI. The CDR3 reads CASSPGTGYEQYF. CDR3 coding DNA: TGTGCCAGCAGCCCCGGGACAGGTTACGAGCAGTACTTC.

The rearrangement joins TRBV19 to TRBJ1-1; D call uncertain. Trimming left V 1 base short and J 3 bases short, with 12 bases between. In germline, CDR1 is LNHDA, CDR2 SQIVND (reference sequence). The CDR3 runs 15 residues. The CDR3 DNA reads as TGTGCCAGTAGTATAGGGTCGGTGGGAGACACTGAAGCTTTCTTT. Translating gives CASSIGSVGDTEAFF. Combining the CDR3 with reference TRBV19 and TRBJ1-1 gives the whole variable domain DGGITQSPKYLFRKEGQNVTLSCEQNLNHDAMYWYRQDPGQGLRLIYYSQIVNDFQKGDIAEGYSVSREKKESFPLTVTSAQKNPTAFYLCASSIGSVGDTEAFFGQGTRLTVV.

The sample holds a few counts of this clone. V gene TRBV18 combines with J gene TRBJ2-7, with D perhaps matching TRBD1 (6 bases). CDR3 size: 20 residues. Germline V lookup: CDR1 KGHSH, CDR2 LQKENI. V gave up 3 bases and J gave up 4 bases, with 31 bases separating them. In DNA, the CDR3 is TGTGCCAGCTCACCCCGTCCGGGACATATGACAAAGTGCTGGCGTTACGAGCAGTACGTC. Translating it yields CASSPRPGHMTKCWRYEQYV.

The chain recombines TRBV27 with TRBJ2-7, with D perhaps TRBD1 (5 bases). The germline V gene encodes CDR1 MNHEY and CDR2 SMNVEV (reference sequence). Trimming pared 10 bases from V and 3 bases from J, leaving 13 bases between. There are 12 residues in the CDR3. The CDR3 loop is CATGQSVYEQYV. The CDR3 coding sequence is TGTGCCACAGGGCAATCGGTCTACGAGCAGTACGTC.